One and the same sample provided the 17 T cell receptor beta chains below, sequenced in a study of blood T cell repertoires in COVID-19. Measured with immunoSEQ multiplex PCR; TCRdb has only the in-frame clones, and not every one. The sample lists around 280,000 clones, approximately 84% occurring once. The sequenced material came from peripheral blood. Receptor source: a woman aged 25-40 years who had recovered from COVID-19.

The chain has TRBV3-1 (or the pseudogene TRBV3-2) and TRBJ1-5; D uncertain. The V gene lost 6 bases and the J gene lost 0 bases, with 9 bases spanning the gap. The CDR3 consists of 14 residues. From germline, CDR1 is LGHDT and CDR2 YNNKEL (reference sequence). The CDR3: CASSQTHSNQPQHF. Written as DNA, the CDR3 is TGTGCCAGCAGTCAGACACATAGCAATCAGCCCCAGCATTTT.

CDR3 sequence: CASSLQGRGGYTF. The DNA for the CDR3 is TGTGCCAGCAGCCTACAGGGACGGGGTGGCTACACCTTC. This chain connects TRBV25-1 to TRBJ1-2; D may be TRBD1 (6 bases). Germline V gives CDR1 MGHDK, CDR2 SYGVNS. CDR3 length: 13 amino acids. The ends were cut back, 6 bases at V and 7 bases at J, with 15 bases in the middle.

J is TRBJ1-2 and V is TRBV24-1; the D is unclear. Germline CDR1 is KGHDR and CDR2 is SFDVKD. The germline V and J ends were trimmed by 4 bases and 4 bases, with 15 bases remaining between them. The CDR3 runs to 15 residues. This CDR3 is CATSDQRDNIYGYTF. CDR3 sequence (DNA): TGTGCCACCAGTGACCAACGGGATAATATCTATGGCTACACCTTC.

This clone was seen once. The rearrangement joins TRBV14 to TRBJ2-7; the match to TRBD2 covers 9 bases. J lost 4 bases, V lost 1 base, and 20 bases had no gene match. There are 20 residues in the CDR3. Germline CDR1 reads SGHDN; CDR2 reads FVKESK. The CDR3 spells CASSQAESRTLAGVWYEQYF. In nucleotides, the CDR3 is TGTGCCAGCAGCCAAGCCGAATCCCGGACCTTAGCGGGAGTTTGGTACGAGCAGTACTTC. The variable domain in full, with the rest retrieved from reference TRBV14 and TRBJ2-7, is EAGVTQFPSHSVIEKGQTVTLRCDPISGHDNLYWYRRVMGKEIKFLLHFVKESKQDESGMPNNRFLAERTGGTYSTLKVQPAELEDSGVYFCASSQAESRTLAGVWYEQYFGPGTRLTVT.

V and J are TRBV28 and TRBJ2-5; 10 nucleotides align to TRBD2. V shed 3 bases, J shed 3 bases, and the junction held 1 base outside the gene matches. The length of the CDR3 is 14 residues. The germline gives CDR1 MDHEN, CDR2 SYDVKM. This CDR3 reads CASSFTSGKETQYF. DNA for the CDR3: TGTGCCAGCAGTTTTACTAGCGGGAAAGAGACCCAGTACTTC.

The chain employs TRBV4-1 and TRBJ2-7; D gene ambiguous. CDR1 and CDR2 (germline): MGHRA, YSYEKL. The CDR3 runs 13 residues. V was cut by 3 bases and J by 3 bases, with 9 bases left in between. The CDR3 region is CASSQAPNYEQYF. The CDR3 region has the DNA TGCGCCAGCAGCCAGGCTCCAAACTACGAGCAGTACTTC.

Only one count was recorded for this clone. This chain links TRBV7-2 with TRBJ2-3; TRBD1 matches at 9 bases. This CDR3 region has 18 residues. The junction had 12 bases not matched to a gene; V was cut back by 3 bases and J by 2 bases. CDR1 is SGHTA and CDR2 is FQGNSA in the germline V gene. DNA of the CDR3: TGTGCCAGCAGCTTCCGAGGGAACAGGGGGCGCGTCACAGATACGCAGTATTTT. Encoded protein: CASSFRGNRGRVTDTQYF.

The chain combines TRBV30 with TRBJ1-1; D unresolved. The CDR3 sequence is 11 residues long. The V end was cut by 1 base, the J end by 8 bases, with 8 bases between. Germline CDR1 is GTSNPN and CDR2 is SVGIG (reference sequence). CDR3 nucleotide sequence: TGTGCCTGGAGTGAACGAGAGGAAGCTTTCTTT. Protein product: CAWSEREEAFF.

The chain links TRBV19 to TRBJ2-5; D is perhaps TRBD2 (7 bases). The CDR3 spans 15 residues. Trimming shortened V by 6 bases and J by 0 bases, and 14 bases separated the two germline ends. CDR1 is LNHDA and CDR2 is SQIVND in the germline V gene (reference sequence). The CDR3 here is CASSVGRGYQETQYF. For the CDR3, the DNA is TGTGCCAGTAGCGTAGGGAGGGGGTACCAAGAGACCCAGTACTTC.

The chain couples TRBV29-1 to TRBJ2-2; possibly TRBD1 for D (6 bases). The CDR3 consists of 15 residues. Between the trimmed V and J ends, which lost 0 bases and 3 bases, there was a span of 11 bases. CDR1 is SQVTM and CDR2 is ANQGSEA in the germline V gene. In DNA, the CDR3 is TGCAGCGTTGAAGAGGGGCCAGGGGACACCGGGGAGCTGTTTTTT. Its translation is CSVEEGPGDTGELFF.

The chain's CDR3 is CASSEGQAHYGYTF. CDR3 DNA: TGTGCCAGCAGTGAAGGGCAAGCTCACTATGGCTACACCTTC. The chain carries TRBV25-1 and TRBJ1-2; D is unresolved. Germline V gene data show CDR1 as MGHDK and CDR2 as SYGVNS. V gave up 2 bases and J gave up 3 bases, with 10 bases separating them. The CDR3 contains 14 residues.

V usage is TRBV7-2 and J usage is TRBJ2-7; D perhaps matches TRBD1 (5 bases). V gave up 2 bases and J gave up 7 bases, with 21 bases separating them. Germline V lookup: CDR1 SGHTA, CDR2 FQGNSA. There are 16 residues in the CDR3. The CDR3 region is CASSLSAGAVVAEQYF. In nucleotides, the CDR3 is TGTGCCAGCAGCTTAAGTGCTGGGGCCGTTGTCGCTGAGCAGTACTTC.

The rearrangement uses TRBV19 and TRBJ2-1; the D gene is possibly TRBD2 (5 bases). Trimming removed 9 bases at V and 5 bases at J, with 11 bases between. Per the germline V gene, CDR1 is LNHDA and CDR2 is SQIVND (reference sequence). The CDR3 has 12 amino acids. CDR3 coding DNA: TGTGCCAGCCTCACTAGAAACAATGAGCAGTTCTTC. This encodes CASLTRNNEQFF.

V gene TRBV7-2 combines with J gene TRBJ1-2; D is possibly TRBD1 (6 bases). V was pared by 1 base and J by 9 bases, with 12 bases between. The CDR3 sequence is 13 residues long. Germline-derived CDR1 and CDR2 are SGHTA and FQGNSA. CDR3 in DNA: TGTGCCAGCAGCTTAGGGGAACAGGGACGCTACACCTTC. Translation: CASSLGEQGRYTF.

The J gene is TRBJ2-1, the V gene TRBV7-2; TRBD1 aligns across 7 bases. The germline V gene encodes CDR1 SGHTA and CDR2 FQGNSA. This CDR3 has 15 residues. J was trimmed by 5 bases and V by 0 bases; bases with no gene match: 4. In DNA form, the CDR3 reads TGTGCCAGCAGCTTAGCCCCGGGACAGAACAATGAGCAGTTCTTC. It is translated as CASSLAPGQNNEQFF.

DNA for the CDR3: TGTGCCAGCAGTCCCGGGACTAGCGGGTATATTTACCAAGAGACCCAGTACTTC. Its protein product is CASSPGTSGYIYQETQYF. The chain couples TRBV5-6 to TRBJ2-5; 12 nucleotides align to TRBD2. The V segment lost 5 bases and the J segment 0 bases; nucleotides outside the gene matches: 11. The germline gives CDR1 SGHDT, CDR2 YYEEEE. CDR3 length equals 18 residues. The entire variable domain, with the rest obtained from reference TRBV5-6 and TRBJ2-5, is as follows: DAGVTQSPTHLIKTRGQQVTLRCSPKSGHDTVSWYQQALGQGPQFIFQYYEEEERQRGNFPDRFSGHQFPNYSSELNVNALLLGDSALYLCASSPGTSGYIYQETQYFGPGTRLLVL.

This chain links TRBV4-1 with TRBJ1-4, with 8 bases fitting TRBD1. V was pared by 3 bases and J by 8 bases, with 11 bases of the junction left unmatched. CDR3 length equals 16 residues. Germline CDR1 MGHRA, CDR2 YSYEKL. Here the CDR3 DNA reads TGCGCCAGCAGCCATCTCTTAGGGCAGGGGGCGGAAAAACTGTTTTTT. This codes for CASSHLLGQGAEKLFF.